This entry is about one TCR beta chain. This sample is drawn from a study of shared clonotypes between healthy human individuals. Germline V gene data show CDR1 as MNHEY and CDR2 as SVGAGI. This CDR3 has 15 amino acids. Between the trimmed V and J ends, which lost 5 bases and 0 bases, there was a span of 12 bases. Assay: immunoSEQ multiplex PCR; the TCRdb copy retains only in-frame clones and omits some. This table holds approximately 700,000 clones, less than 80% found once. The chain recombines TRBV6-5 with TRBJ2-3, with a possible D match to TRBD2 (5 bases). This clonotype originated in a woman aged 25-40 years in good health. Sequencing used memory CD4+ T cells sorted from blood. Subset here: CD45RA-negative fraction. The CDR3 here is CASSLQASSTDTQYF. The CDR3 DNA is TGTGCCAGCAGTCTCCAGGCTAGCAGCACAGATACGCAGTATTTT.